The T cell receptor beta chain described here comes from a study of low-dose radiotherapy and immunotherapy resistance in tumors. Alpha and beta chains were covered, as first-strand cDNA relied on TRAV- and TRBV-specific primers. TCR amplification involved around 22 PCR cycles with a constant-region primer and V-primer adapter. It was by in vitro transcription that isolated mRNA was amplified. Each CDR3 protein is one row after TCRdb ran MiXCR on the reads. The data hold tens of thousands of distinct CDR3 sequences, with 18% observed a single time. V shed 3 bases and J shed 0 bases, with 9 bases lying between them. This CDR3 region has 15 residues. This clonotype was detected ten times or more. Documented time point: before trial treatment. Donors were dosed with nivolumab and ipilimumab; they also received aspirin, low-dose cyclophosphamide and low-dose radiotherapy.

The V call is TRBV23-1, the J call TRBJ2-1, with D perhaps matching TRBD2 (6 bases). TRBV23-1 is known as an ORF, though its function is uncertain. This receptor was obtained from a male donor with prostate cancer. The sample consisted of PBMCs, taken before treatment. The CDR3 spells CASSQEGSSYNEQFF. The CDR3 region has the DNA TGCGCCAGCAGTCAGGAGGGGAGCTCCTACAATGAGCAGTTCTTC.